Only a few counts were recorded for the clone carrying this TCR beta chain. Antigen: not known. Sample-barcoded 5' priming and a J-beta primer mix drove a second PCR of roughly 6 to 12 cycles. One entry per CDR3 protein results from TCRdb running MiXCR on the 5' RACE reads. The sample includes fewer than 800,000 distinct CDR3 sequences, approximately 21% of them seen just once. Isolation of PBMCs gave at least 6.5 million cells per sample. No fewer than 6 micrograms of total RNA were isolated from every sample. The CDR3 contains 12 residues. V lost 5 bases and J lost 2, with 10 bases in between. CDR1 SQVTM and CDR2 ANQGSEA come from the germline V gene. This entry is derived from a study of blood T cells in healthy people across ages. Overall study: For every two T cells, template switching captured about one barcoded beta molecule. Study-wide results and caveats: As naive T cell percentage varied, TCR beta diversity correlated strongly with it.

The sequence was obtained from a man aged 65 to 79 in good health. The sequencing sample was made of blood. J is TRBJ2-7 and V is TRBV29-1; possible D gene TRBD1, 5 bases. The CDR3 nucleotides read TGCAGCGTTCGGACACCAACCTACGAGCAGTACTTC. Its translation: CSVRTPTYEQYF.